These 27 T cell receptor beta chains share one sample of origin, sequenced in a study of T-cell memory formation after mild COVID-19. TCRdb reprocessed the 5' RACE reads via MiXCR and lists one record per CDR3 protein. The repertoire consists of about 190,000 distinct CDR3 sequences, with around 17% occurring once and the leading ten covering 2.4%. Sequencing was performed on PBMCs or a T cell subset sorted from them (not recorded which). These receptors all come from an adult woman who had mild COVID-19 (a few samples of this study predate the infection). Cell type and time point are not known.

In DNA, the CDR3 is TGCAGTGCTAGAGATGGCCCCCAGACCCAGTACTTC. It translates to CSARDGPQTQYF. The rearrangement links TRBV20-1 to TRBJ2-5; D unclear. Germline V lookup: CDR1 DFQATT, CDR2 SNEGSKA (reference sequence). The CDR3 extends over 12 amino acids. Between the trimmed V and J ends, which lost 0 bases and 6 bases, there was a span of 8 bases.

This chain's CDR3 is CASSEAPTGHGTDTQYF. The CDR3 DNA is TGTGCCAGCAGTGAAGCGCCTACAGGGCACGGGACAGATACGCAGTATTTT. The V and J genes are TRBV2 and TRBJ2-3, with D possibly being TRBD1 (6 bases). The CDR3 contains 17 residues. V was trimmed by 0 bases and J by 3 bases, leaving 16 bases between them. Germline CDR1 is SNHLY and CDR2 is FYNNEI.

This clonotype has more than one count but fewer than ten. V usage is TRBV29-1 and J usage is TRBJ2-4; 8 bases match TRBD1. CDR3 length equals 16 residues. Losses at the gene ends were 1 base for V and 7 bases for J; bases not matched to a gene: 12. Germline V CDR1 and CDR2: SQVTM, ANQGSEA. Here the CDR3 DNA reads TGCAGCGTTGAAGGGCTGGCAGGGGGCGCGAGGAACATTCAGTACTTC. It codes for CSVEGLAGGARNIQYF.

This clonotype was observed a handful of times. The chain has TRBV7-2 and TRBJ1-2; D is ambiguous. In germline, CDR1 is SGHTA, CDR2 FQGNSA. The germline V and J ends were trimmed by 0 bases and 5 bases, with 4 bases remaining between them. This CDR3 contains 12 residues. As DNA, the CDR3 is TGTGCCAGCAGCTTAGCGGGATATGGCTACACCTTC. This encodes CASSLAGYGYTF.

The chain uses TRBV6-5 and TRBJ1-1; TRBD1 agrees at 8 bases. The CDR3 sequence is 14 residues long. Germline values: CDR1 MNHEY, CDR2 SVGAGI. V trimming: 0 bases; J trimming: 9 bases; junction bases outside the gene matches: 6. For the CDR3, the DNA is TGTGCCAGCAGTTACTCGAAAGGACAGGGAAAAGCTTTCTTT. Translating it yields CASSYSKGQGKAFF.

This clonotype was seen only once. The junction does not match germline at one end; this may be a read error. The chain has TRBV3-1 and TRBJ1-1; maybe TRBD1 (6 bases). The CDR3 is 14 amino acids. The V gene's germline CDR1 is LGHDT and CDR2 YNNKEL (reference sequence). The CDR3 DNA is TGTGCCAGCAGCAAAGAAGGTTCAGGGGCTGAAGCTTTCTTT. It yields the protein CASSKEGSGAEAFF. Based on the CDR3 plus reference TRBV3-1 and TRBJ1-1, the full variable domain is DTAVSQTPKYLVTQMGNDKSIKCEQNLGHDTMYWYKQDSKKFLKIMFSYNNKELIINETVPNRFSPKSPDKAHLNLHINSLELGDSAVYFCASSKEGSGAEAFFGQGTRLTVV.

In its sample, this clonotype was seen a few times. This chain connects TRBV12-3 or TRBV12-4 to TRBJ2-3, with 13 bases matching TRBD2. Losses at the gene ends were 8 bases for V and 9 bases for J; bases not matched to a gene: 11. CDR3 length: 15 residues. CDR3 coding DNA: TGTGCCAGCGGCCGGACTAGCGGGGGCCCCAAGACGCAGTATTTT. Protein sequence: CASGRTSGGPKTQYF.

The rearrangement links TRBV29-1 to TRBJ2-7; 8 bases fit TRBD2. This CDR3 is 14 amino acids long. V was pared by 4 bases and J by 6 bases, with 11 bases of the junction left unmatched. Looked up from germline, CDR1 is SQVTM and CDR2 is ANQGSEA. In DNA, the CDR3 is TGCAGCGTTGGGGGTAGCGGGGAGCTACGCGAGCAGTACTTC. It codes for CSVGGSGELREQYF.

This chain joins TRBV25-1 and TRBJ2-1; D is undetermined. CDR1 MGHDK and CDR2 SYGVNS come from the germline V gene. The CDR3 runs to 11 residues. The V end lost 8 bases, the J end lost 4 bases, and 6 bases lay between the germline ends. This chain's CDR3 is CASAGYNEQFF. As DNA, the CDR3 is TGTGCCAGCGCCGGGTACAATGAGCAGTTCTTC.

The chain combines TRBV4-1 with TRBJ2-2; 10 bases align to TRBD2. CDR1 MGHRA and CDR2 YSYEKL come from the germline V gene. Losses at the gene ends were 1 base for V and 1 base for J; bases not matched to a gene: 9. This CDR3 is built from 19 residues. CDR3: CASSQVLAGGTLNTGELFF. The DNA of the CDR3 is TGCGCCAGCAGCCAAGTTTTAGCGGGGGGAACGCTGAACACCGGGGAGCTGTTTTTT.

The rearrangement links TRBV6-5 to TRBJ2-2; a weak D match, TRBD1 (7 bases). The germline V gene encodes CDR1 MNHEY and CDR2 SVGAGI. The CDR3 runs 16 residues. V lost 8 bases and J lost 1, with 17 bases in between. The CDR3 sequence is CASRGLGQQNTGELFF. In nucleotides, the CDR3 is TGTGCCAGCCGGGGGCTGGGACAGCAGAACACCGGGGAGCTGTTTTTT.

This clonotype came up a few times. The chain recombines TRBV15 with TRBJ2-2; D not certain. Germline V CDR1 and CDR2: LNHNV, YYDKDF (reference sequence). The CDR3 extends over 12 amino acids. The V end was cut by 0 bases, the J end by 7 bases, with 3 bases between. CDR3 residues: CATSREVGELFF. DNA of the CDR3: TGTGCCACCAGCAGAGAAGTCGGGGAGCTGTTTTTT.

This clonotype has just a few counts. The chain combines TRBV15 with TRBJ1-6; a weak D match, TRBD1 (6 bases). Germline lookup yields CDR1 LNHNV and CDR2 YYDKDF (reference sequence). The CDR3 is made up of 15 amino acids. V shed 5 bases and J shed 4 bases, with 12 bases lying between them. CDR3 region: CATSDPGQYNSPLHF. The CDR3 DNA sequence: TGTGCCACCAGCGACCCGGGACAATATAATTCACCCCTCCACTTT.

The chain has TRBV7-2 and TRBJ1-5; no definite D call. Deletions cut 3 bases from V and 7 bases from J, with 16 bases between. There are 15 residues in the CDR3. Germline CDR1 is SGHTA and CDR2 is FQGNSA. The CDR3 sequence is CASSFHMGDPQPQHF. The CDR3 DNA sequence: TGTGCCAGCAGCTTCCATATGGGCGACCCACAGCCCCAGCATTTT.

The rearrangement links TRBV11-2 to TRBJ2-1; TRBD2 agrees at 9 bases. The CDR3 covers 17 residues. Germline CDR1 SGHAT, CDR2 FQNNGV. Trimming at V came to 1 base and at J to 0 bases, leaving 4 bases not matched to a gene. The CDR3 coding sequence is TGTGCCAGCAGCTTAGGACTAGCGGAGAGCTCCTACAATGAGCAGTTCTTC. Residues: CASSLGLAESSYNEQFF.

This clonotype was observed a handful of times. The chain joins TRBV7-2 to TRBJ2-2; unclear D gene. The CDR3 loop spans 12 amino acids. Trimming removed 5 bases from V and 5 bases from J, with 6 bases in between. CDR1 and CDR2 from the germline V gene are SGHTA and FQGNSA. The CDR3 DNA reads TGTGCCAGCAGCCGTTTTACCGGGGAGCTGTTTTTT. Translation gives CASSRFTGELFF.

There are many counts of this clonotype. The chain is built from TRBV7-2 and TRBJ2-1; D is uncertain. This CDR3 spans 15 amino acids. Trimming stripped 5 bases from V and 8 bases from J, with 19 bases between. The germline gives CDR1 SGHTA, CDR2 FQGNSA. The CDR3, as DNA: TGTGCCAGCAGCCGGACCCTAGACGATGTGGATGAGCAGTTCTTC. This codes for CASSRTLDDVDEQFF.

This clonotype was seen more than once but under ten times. Here the CDR3 DNA reads TGTGCCAGCAGCCAAGGAAGTTCGGGACTAGCGGGCCCTAAGGAGTACTTC. Amino acids: CASSQGSSGLAGPKEYF. This chain links TRBV3-1 with TRBJ2-7, with TRBD2 identical over 12 bases. This CDR3 is 17 amino acids long. Germline-derived CDR1 and CDR2 are LGHDT and YNNKEL (reference sequence). Germline trimming cut 1 base from V and 11 bases from J; bases unmatched to any gene: 15.

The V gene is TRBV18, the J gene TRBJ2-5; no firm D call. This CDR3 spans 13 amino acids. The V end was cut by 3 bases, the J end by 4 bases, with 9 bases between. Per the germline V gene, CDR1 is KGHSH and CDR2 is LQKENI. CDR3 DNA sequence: TGTGCCAGCTCACCGTCGGTGGTAGAGACCCAGTACTTC. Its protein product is CASSPSVVETQYF.

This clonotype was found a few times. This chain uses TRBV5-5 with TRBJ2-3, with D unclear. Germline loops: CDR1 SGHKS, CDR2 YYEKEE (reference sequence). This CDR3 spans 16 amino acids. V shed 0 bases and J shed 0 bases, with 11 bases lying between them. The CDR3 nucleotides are TGTGCCAGCAGCTTGGTTGTCATAGCTAGCACAGATACGCAGTATTTT. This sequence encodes CASSLVVIASTDTQYF. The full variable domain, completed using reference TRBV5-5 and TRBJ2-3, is DAGVTQSPTHLIKTRGQQVTLRCSPISGHKSVSWYQQVLGQGPQFIFQYYEKEERGRGNFPDRFSARQFPNYSSELNVNALLLGDSALYLCASSLVVIASTDTQYFGPGTRLTVL.

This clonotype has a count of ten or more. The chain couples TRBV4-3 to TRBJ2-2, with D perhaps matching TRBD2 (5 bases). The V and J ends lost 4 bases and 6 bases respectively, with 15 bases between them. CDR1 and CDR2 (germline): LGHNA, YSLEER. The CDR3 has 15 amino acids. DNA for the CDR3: TGCGCCAGCAGCCCTCATGAGGGATCCCCCGGGGAGCTGTTTTTT. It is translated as CASSPHEGSPGELFF.

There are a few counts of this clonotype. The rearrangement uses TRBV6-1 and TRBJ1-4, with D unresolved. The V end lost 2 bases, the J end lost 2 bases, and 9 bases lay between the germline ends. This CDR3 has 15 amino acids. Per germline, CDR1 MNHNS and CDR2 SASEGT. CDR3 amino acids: CASSEWGTTNEKLFF. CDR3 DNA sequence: TGTGCCAGCAGTGAATGGGGTACGACTAATGAAAAACTGTTTTTT.

The CDR3 sequence is CASSWALGTNTDTQYF. The CDR3 DNA sequence: TGCGCCAGCAGCTGGGCCCTAGGGACTAACACAGATACGCAGTATTTT. This sequence joins TRBV5-1 and TRBJ2-3; 7 nucleotides agree with TRBD2. CDR1 SGHRS and CDR2 YFSETQ come from the germline V gene. The CDR3 loop spans 16 amino acids. With V trimmed by 3 bases and J by 2 bases, 9 bases remained unmatched.

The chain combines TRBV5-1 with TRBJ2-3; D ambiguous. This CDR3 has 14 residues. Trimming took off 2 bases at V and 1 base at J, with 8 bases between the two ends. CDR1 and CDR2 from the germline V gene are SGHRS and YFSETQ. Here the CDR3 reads CASSFPGRTDTQYF. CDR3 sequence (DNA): TGCGCCAGCAGCTTCCCGGGCCGCACAGATACGCAGTATTTT.

The CDR3 region is CASSQVASGAPYEQYF. CDR3 DNA sequence: TGCGCCAGCAGCCAAGTTGCTAGCGGGGCACCCTACGAGCAGTACTTC. J is TRBJ2-7 and V is TRBV4-1, with TRBD2 identical over 9 bases. This CDR3 spans 16 amino acids. CDR1 and CDR2 (germline): MGHRA, YSYEKL. J gave up 2 bases and V 1 base, and 6 bases lay outside the gene matches.

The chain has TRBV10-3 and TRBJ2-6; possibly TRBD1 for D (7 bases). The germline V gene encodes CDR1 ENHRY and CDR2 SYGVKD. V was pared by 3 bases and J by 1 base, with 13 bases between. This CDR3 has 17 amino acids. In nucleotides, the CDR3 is TGTGCCATCAGTGATCTACAGGGGAGGTCTGGGGCCAACGTCCTGACTTTC. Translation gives CAISDLQGRSGANVLTF.

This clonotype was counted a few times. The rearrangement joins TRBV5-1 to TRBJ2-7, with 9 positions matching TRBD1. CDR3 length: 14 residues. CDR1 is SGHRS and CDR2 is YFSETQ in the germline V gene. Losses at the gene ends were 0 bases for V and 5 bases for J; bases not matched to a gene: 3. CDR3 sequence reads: CASSLEGQGDEQYF. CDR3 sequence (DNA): TGCGCCAGCAGCTTGGAGGGACAGGGCGACGAGCAGTACTTC.